The TCR beta chain under discussion was sequenced for a study of shared clonotypes between healthy human individuals. Overall study: Each donor contributed plates that comprised three CD4 naive, three CD4 memory, two CD8 naive and one CD8 memory. The study, taken as a whole, reports: The diversity represented, both genetic and in exposure history, was limited by few donors.

Only in-frame clones appear in the TCRdb table, and some are missing; sequencing was by immunoSEQ multiplex PCR. Here the sample spans roughly 2.5 million clones, around nine tenths being singletons. Germline-derived CDR1 and CDR2 are MRHNA and SNTAGT. V lost 4 bases and J 5 bases, leaving 8 bases between the germline ends. The CDR3 totals 13 residues. CD4+ cells were split into CD45RA+ naive and CD45RA-negative memory subsets. A note on this clone: Antigen specificity is unknown.

Input material: naive CD4+ T cells sorted from blood. Regarding subset: CD45RA+ positively selected. The TCR originated in a man between 18 and 29 years old in good health. The chain joins TRBV6-4 to TRBJ2-2, with a possible D match to TRBD2 (5 bases). CDR3 coding DNA: TGTGCCAGCAGTGTTGAGGGTACCGGGGAGCTGTTTTTT. It yields the protein CASSVEGTGELFF.